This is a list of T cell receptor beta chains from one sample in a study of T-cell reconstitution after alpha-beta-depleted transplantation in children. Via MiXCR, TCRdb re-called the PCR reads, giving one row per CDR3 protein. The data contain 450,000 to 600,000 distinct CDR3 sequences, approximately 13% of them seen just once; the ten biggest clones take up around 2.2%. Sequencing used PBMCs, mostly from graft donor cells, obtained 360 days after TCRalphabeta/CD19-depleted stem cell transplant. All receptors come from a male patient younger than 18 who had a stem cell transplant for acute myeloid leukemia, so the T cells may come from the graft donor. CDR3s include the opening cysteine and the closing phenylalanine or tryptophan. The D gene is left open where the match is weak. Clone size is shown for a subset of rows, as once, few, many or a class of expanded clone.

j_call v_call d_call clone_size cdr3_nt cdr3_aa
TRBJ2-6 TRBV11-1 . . TGTGCCAGCAGCTTCTCTGTGACGTCTGGGGCCAACGTCCTGACTTTC CASSFSVTSGANVLTF
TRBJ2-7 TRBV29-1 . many TGCAGCGTTGGGGTCCGGGGAACGGGCGAGCAGTACTTC CSVGVRGTGEQYF
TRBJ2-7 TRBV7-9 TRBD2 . TGTGCCAGCAGCTCGTCTCTAGCGGGAGGGCCTCCCTACGAGCAGTACTTC CASSSSLAGGPPYEQYF
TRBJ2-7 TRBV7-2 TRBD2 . TGTGCCAGCAGCTCCTGGACTAGCGGAAGCTCCTACGAGCAGTACTTC CASSSWTSGSSYEQYF
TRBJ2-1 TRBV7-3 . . TGTGCCAGCAGCTCGGCAGGGCTCAATGAGCAGTTCTTC CASSSAGLNEQFF
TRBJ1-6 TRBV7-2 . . TGTGCCAGCAGCTTAGGGCTGTGGCCTAGTTCACCCCTCCACTTT CASSLGLWPSSPLHF
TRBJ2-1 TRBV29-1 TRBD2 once TGCAGCGTTGGAGGCGGGGGGACCACGAAAAATCTCCTCAATGAGCAGTTCTTC CSVGGGGTTKNLLNEQFF
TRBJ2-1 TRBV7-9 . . TGTGCCAGCAGCTTAGGCATTAGAGACAATGAGCAGTTCTTC CASSLGIRDNEQFF
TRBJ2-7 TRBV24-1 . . TGTGCCACCAGTGAGCCGACACCGCCTTACGAGCAGTACTTC CATSEPTPPYEQYF
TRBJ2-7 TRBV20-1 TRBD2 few TGCAGTGCCCTTTCTAGCGGAAGGTGGGGCGAGCAGTACTTC CSALSSGRWGEQYF
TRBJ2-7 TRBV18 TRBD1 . TGTGCCAGCTCACCACAGGGGGCGCAAACCAAGCAGTACTTC CASSPQGAQTKQYF
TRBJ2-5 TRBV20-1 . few TGCAGTGCTAGAGTTGGGAAGTGGGAGACCCAGTACTTC CSARVGKWETQYF
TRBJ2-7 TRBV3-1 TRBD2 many TGTGCCAGCAGCCCCGGGACTAGCGGGAACGAGCAGTACTTC CASSPGTSGNEQYF
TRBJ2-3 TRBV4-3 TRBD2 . TGCGCCAGCAGCCAAGCTGGCGGGAGGGCACGGTGGGCGCAGTATTTT CASSQAGGRARWAQYF
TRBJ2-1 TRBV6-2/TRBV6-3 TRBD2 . TGTGCCAGCGTCTTAGCGGGAGGGTTTTACAATGAGCAGTTCTTC CASVLAGGFYNEQFF
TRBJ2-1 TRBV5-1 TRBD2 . TGCGCCAGCAGCAACAGTCATGGACTAGCGGGGATCCCTTACAATGAGCAGTTCTTC CASSNSHGLAGIPYNEQFF
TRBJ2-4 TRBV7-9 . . TGTGCCAGCAGCTTACAAGAGGAGCGCCGGATAATTCAGTACTTC CASSLQEERRIIQYF
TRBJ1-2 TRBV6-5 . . TGTGCCAGCAGCTACGAGGTAGCTAACTATGGCTACACCTTC CASSYEVANYGYTF